This T cell receptor (beta chain) came from a study of CD8+CD57+ T cells in acquired aplastic anemia (dated 2018 in TCRdb). Notes on the research overall: DNA extracted from sorted CD4+ and CD8+ cells had a mean of approximately 3.5 ug, with a range of roughly 0.18 to 27.4 ug. CD8+CD57+ expansion was defined as a frequency above the mean frequency observed in healthy subjects. Beyond this particular receptor, the publication reports: Although 25 to 30 CD8+ CDR3 sequences were shared by patients and controls, these sequences appeared highly expressed in patients and within the immunodominant clones of patients. No significant difference in CD8+ Simpson's diversity was found between patients and healthy controls (P=0.060).

TCR beta VDJ combination and CDR3 sequence profiling used genomic DNA as the template. TCR repertoire sequencing was run on an Illumina HiSeq 2000. Concerning the study's data processing: Repertoires were assessed using TRBV/TRBJ rearrangement plots, CDR3 size and DJ length profiles, and Simpson's diversity index. The most abundant DNA sequence in the deep sequencing data was taken as the immunodominant clone. CDR3 amino acid sequences were checked for sharing between subjects and were compared against published repertoires and the VDJdb database. The public reads were reprocessed in TCRdb via fastp at Q25 and MiXCR, keeping in-frame beta chains. Each record represents a unique CDR3 protein, reported with the most common genes and DNA among its rows. The V and J calls here are based on TCRdb, not the publication. The sample has roughly 250,000 distinct CDR3 sequences on record, approximately 80% of them singletons. The leading ten clones occupy over 35% of the sample.

Patients chosen for sequencing had shown expansion of CD8+CD57+ cells by flow cytometry. All patients had severe acquired aplastic anemia diagnosed by International Study of Aplastic Anemia and Agranulocytosis and Camitta criteria. Patients had received no therapy at the time of blood sampling. The study deep-sequenced TCR repertoires of sorted CD4+ and CD8+ blood T cells from severe aplastic anemia patients and healthy subjects. Patients were enrolled in the USA under clinicaltrials.gov protocols 00001620, 01623167, 00001397, 00071045, 00081523 and 00961064. Ficoll-Paque density gradient centrifugation was used to isolate peripheral blood mononuclear cells. Before DNA extraction, CD4+ and CD8+ T cells were sorted by FACS or by magnetic beads. This clonotype was seen just once. This clone's antigen is unknown. Within one base of it there is no much larger clone, and no base qualities were kept. One read is thin evidence.

The receptor's source is a human donor with aplastic anemia. Sample: sorted CD4+, CD8+, or CD8+CD57+ T cells (not recorded which) from PBMCs.

CDR3 loop: CASSLGAGTTHSGGYTF. At the DNA level, the sequence is TGTGCCAGCAGCTTAGGGGCTGGGACGACTCATTCGGGTGGCTACACCTTC. Recombination linked TRBV7-9 to TRBJ1-2; perhaps TRBD1 is the D gene, with 5 bases matching. The CDR3 goes from the cysteine to the phenylalanine over 17 residues. Only CDR3 DNA is held: 51 bases, read in frame from base 1. Trimming removed 1 base from V and 7 bases from J, leaving 22 bases between the germline ends. Taken from the germline V gene (reference sequence), the CDR1 and CDR2 loops are SEHNR and FQNEAQ.